What follows are 18 T cell receptor beta chains derived from one specimen sequenced in a study of shared clonotypes between healthy human individuals. The repertoire was sequenced with immunoSEQ multiplex PCR; TCRdb's copy has only in-frame clones and lacks some. The repertoire holds under 600,000 clones, with more than 95% as singletons. Sequenced: naive CD4+ T cells sorted from blood. Subset reported: CD45RA+ positively selected. These receptor sequences come from a woman under 40 in good health.

The J gene is TRBJ2-1, the V gene TRBV11-1; TRBD1 agrees at 8 bases. Germline V gives CDR1 SGHAT, CDR2 FQDESV (reference sequence). This CDR3 has 14 residues. Trimming at V came to 5 bases and at J to 8 bases, leaving 8 bases not matched to a gene. The CDR3 spells CASSLQGGFHEQFF. DNA for the CDR3: TGTGCCAGCAGCCTACAGGGGGGATTCCATGAGCAGTTCTTC. Filled out from reference TRBV11-1 and TRBJ2-1, the complete variable domain reads EAEVAQSPRYKITEKSQAVAFWCDPISGHATLYWYRQILGQGPELLVQFQDESVVDDSQLPKDRFSAERLKGVDSTLKIQPAELGDSAMYLCASSLQGGFHEQFFGPGTRLTVL.

This chain joins TRBV6-1 and TRBJ1-1, with D perhaps matching TRBD1 (5 bases). The germline V gene encodes CDR1 MNHNS and CDR2 SASEGT. This CDR3 spans 14 amino acids. V gave up 6 bases and J gave up 1 base, with 12 bases separating them. The CDR3 reads CASRKTGGNTEAFF. In nucleotides, the CDR3 is TGTGCCAGCAGAAAGACCGGGGGGAACACTGAAGCTTTCTTT.

This chain links TRBV27 with TRBJ2-3, with a weak D call TRBD2 (6 bases). The CDR3 has 13 amino acids. Germline assignment: CDR1 MNHEY and CDR2 SMNVEV (reference sequence). V dropped 5 bases and J dropped 6 bases, with 12 bases sitting between them. The CDR3 DNA reads TGTGCCAGCAGTACGGGAGACCCCGATACGCAGTATTTT. Amino acid sequence: CASSTGDPDTQYF.

This chain connects TRBV13 to TRBJ2-3; TRBD1 might be the D (6 bases). The CDR3 sequence is 13 residues long. CDR1 and CDR2 (germline): PRHDT, FYEKMQ (reference sequence). The ends were cut back, 5 bases at V and 3 bases at J, with 9 bases in the middle. CDR3 sequence reads: CASSNRATDTQYF. CDR3 bases: TGTGCCAGCAGCAACAGGGCAACAGATACGCAGTATTTT. Looking up the rest from reference TRBV13 and TRBJ2-3 gives the full variable domain: AAGVIQSPRHLIKEKRETATLKCYPIPRHDTVYWYQQGPGQDPQFLISFYEKMQSDKGSIPDRFSAQQFSDYHSELNMSSLELGDSALYFCASSNRATDTQYFGPGTRLTVL.

Note on this clone: The sample has other DNA sequences that encode this CDR3 too. The rearrangement joins TRBV28 to TRBJ1-1; 7 positions match TRBD1. The CDR3 contains 13 residues. Trimming took 6 bases from V and 0 from J; bases not matched to a gene: 1. In germline, CDR1 is MDHEN, CDR2 SYDVKM. Written as DNA, the CDR3 is TGTGCCAGCAGGGGACAGTTGAACACTGAAGCTTTCTTT. Translating gives CASRGQLNTEAFF.

Here the CDR3 reads CAWSSAPAGEKLFF. The CDR3, as DNA: TGTGCCTGGAGTTCCGCCCCGGCCGGGGAAAAACTGTTTTTT. V usage is TRBV30 and J usage is TRBJ1-4; D uncertain. Trimming cost V 2 bases and J 8 bases, with 15 bases left between them. The CDR3 has 14 residues. CDR1 and CDR2 (germline): GTSNPN, SVGIG (reference sequence).

The rearrangement links TRBV19 to TRBJ1-5; TRBD1 aligns across 9 bases. The ends lost 7 bases at V and 7 bases at J; junction bases unmatched: 17. CDR1 is LNHDA, CDR2 SQIVND, per germline (reference sequence). The CDR3 is made up of 17 amino acids. The CDR3 DNA reads TGTGCCAGTACTCCCGGGACAGGGCCGCGTTTTAGGCAGCCCCAGCATTTT. Its protein is CASTPGTGPRFRQPQHF. The variable domain in full, with the rest retrieved from reference TRBV19 and TRBJ1-5, is DGGITQSPKYLFRKEGQNVTLSCEQNLNHDAMYWYRQDPGQGLRLIYYSQIVNDFQKGDIAEGYSVSREKKESFPLTVTSAQKNPTAFYLCASTPGTGPRFRQPQHFGDGTRLSIL.

This clone was seen just once. CDR3 sequence reads: CASSQVGLAGDEQYF. Written as DNA, the CDR3 is TGTGCCAGCAGCCAAGTCGGGCTAGCGGGCGACGAGCAGTACTTC. V usage is TRBV4-2 and J usage is TRBJ2-7; 8 bases are shared with TRBD2. Per the germline V gene, CDR1 is LGHNA and CDR2 is YNFKEQ. The CDR3 has 15 residues. J lost 5 bases, V lost 1 base, and 7 bases had no gene match.

This chain joins TRBV10-3 and TRBJ2-7, with TRBD2 matching 9 bases. The germline V gene has CDR1 ENHRY and CDR2 SYGVKD. V was pared by 6 bases and J by 3 bases, with 6 bases of the junction left unmatched. There are 14 residues in the CDR3. The CDR3 loop reads CAISSGTSSYEQYF. CDR3 in DNA: TGTGCCATCAGCTCCGGGACTAGCAGCTACGAGCAGTACTTC.

For the CDR3, the DNA is TGTGCCAGCAGGGGCGGCACGGGGGCTTACGAGCAGTACTTC. Translated, it gives CASRGGTGAYEQYF. The chain links TRBV27 to TRBJ2-7, with D perhaps matching TRBD1 or TRBD2 (6 bases each). The V and J ends lost 6 bases and 4 bases respectively, with 16 bases between them. There are 14 residues in the CDR3. Germline CDR1 and CDR2: MNHEY and SMNVEV (reference sequence).

This clone was seen just once. This chain connects TRBV28 to TRBJ1-1; 7 bases match TRBD1. Germline CDR1 reads MDHEN; CDR2 reads SYDVKM. This CDR3 spans 14 amino acids. The trim removed 5 bases at V and 1 base at J, leaving 4 bases unmatched. CDR3 in amino acids: CASSQGDRNTEAFF. The CDR3 nucleotides are TGTGCCAGCAGTCAGGGGGATCGGAACACTGAAGCTTTCTTT.

The chain has TRBV7-9 and TRBJ1-1, with unresolved D. Germline V gene sequence: CDR1 SEHNR, CDR2 FQNEAQ (reference sequence). Trimming removed 5 bases from V and 9 bases from J, with 10 bases in between. This CDR3 has 11 residues. CDR3 bases: TGTGCCAGCAGCGCAGCCCAAAAAGCTTTCTTT. Translation gives CASSAAQKAFF.

This clone was detected once. The chain links TRBV5-1 to TRBJ2-1, with a weak D call TRBD2 (5 bases). The germline CDR1 and CDR2 sequences are SGHRS and YFSETQ. V lost 7 bases to trimming and J lost 6 bases, with 11 bases between them. This CDR3 is built from 12 residues. The CDR3 DNA is TGCGCCAGCCGGGTGGACTTCAATGAGCAGTTCTTC. It specifies CASRVDFNEQFF.

The chain recombines TRBV2 with TRBJ1-1; maybe TRBD1 (5 bases). V lost 2 bases and J lost 1, with 11 bases in between. The CDR3 has 15 residues. In germline, CDR1 is SNHLY, CDR2 FYNNEI. The CDR3 protein is CASSEQGFENTEAFF. The DNA for the CDR3 is TGTGCCAGCAGTGAACAGGGATTTGAGAACACTGAAGCTTTCTTT.

The chain combines TRBV15 with TRBJ1-3; the D gene is possibly TRBD1 (5 bases). The V gene's germline CDR1 is LNHNV and CDR2 YYDKDF (reference sequence). The CDR3 extends over 19 amino acids. The V end lost 1 base, the J end lost 1 base, and 20 bases lay between the germline ends. The CDR3 sequence is CATSRATFVGALSGNTIYF. For the CDR3, the DNA is TGTGCCACCAGCAGAGCAACCTTTGTTGGGGCGCTGTCTGGAAACACCATATATTTT. Full variable domain (rest looked up from reference TRBV15 and TRBJ1-3): DAMVIQNPRYQVTQFGKPVTLSCSQTLNHNVMYWYQQKSSQAPKLLFHYYDKDFNNEADTPDNFQSRRPNTSFCFLDIRSPGLGDTAMYLCATSRATFVGALSGNTIYFGEGSWLTVV.

The rearrangement joins TRBV5-4 to TRBJ2-1, with unresolved D. V shed 1 base and J shed 10 bases, with 12 bases lying between them. Germline CDR1 SGHNT, CDR2 YYREEE (reference sequence). This CDR3 contains 13 residues. This chain's CDR3 is CASSLYMGREQFF. The CDR3 bases are TGTGCCAGCAGCTTGTATATGGGCCGGGAGCAGTTCTTC.

Details on this clone: Within the sample, other DNA sequences also encode this same CDR3. V is TRBV7-6 and J is TRBJ2-3; D gene ambiguous. Trimming took 1 base from V and 4 from J, leaving 3 bases between them. CDR3 length: 12 amino acids. Germline V gene lookup returns CDR1 SGHVS and CDR2 FNYEAQ. DNA of the CDR3: TGTGCCAGCAGCTTAGTTGCAGATACGCAGTATTTT. It codes for CASSLVADTQYF.

The chain employs TRBV7-2 and TRBJ2-7, with 12 bases fitting TRBD2. The V and J ends lost 4 bases and 3 bases, in that order; junction bases with no gene match: 4. This CDR3 comprises 15 residues. Per the germline V gene, CDR1 is SGHTA and CDR2 is FQGNSA. CDR3 loop: CASSWTSGKFYEQYF. CDR3 DNA sequence: TGTGCCAGCAGCTGGACTAGCGGGAAATTCTACGAGCAGTACTTC. The full variable domain, rest sourced from reference TRBV7-2 and TRBJ2-7, is GAGVSQSPSNKVTEKGKDVELRCDPISGHTALYWYRQSLGQGLEFLIYFQGNSAPDKSGLPSDRFSAERTGGSVSTLTIQRTQQEDSAVYLCASSWTSGKFYEQYFGPGTRLTVT.